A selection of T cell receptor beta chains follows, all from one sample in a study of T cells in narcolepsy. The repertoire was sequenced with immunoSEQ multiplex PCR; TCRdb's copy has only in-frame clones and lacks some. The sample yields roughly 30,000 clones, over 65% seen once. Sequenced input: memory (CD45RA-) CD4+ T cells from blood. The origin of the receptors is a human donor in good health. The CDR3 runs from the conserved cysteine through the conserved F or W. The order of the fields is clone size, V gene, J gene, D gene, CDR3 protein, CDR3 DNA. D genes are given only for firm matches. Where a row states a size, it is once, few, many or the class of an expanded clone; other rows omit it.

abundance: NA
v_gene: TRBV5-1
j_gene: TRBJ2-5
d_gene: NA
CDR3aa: CASSVQARYQETQYF
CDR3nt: TGCGCCAGCAGCGTACAGGCTAGGTACCAAGAGACCCAGTACTTC

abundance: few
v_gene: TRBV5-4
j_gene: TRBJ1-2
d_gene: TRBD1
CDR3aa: CASSPPQGRQGYYGYTF
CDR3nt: TGTGCCAGCAGCCCCCCCCAAGGGAGACAGGGGTACTATGGCTACACCTTC

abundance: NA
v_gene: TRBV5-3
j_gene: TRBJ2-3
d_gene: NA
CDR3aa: CARSLDSDCTDTQYF
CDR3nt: TGTGCCAGAAGCTTGGATTCGGACTGCACAGATACGCAGTATTTT

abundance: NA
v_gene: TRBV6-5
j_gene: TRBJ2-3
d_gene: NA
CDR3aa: CASSYERGAGTQYF
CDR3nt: TGTGCCAGCAGTTACGAGAGGGGGGCGGGTACGCAGTATTTT

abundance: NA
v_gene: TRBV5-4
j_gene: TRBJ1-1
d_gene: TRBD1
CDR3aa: CASSGTVKNTEAFF
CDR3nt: TGTGCCAGCAGCGGGACAGTAAAGAACACTGAAGCTTTCTTT

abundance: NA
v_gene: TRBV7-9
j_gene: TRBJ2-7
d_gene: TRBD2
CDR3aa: CASSPGGGRSYEQYF
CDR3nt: TGTGCCAGCAGCCCGGGGGGAGGTAGATCCTACGAGCAGTACTTC

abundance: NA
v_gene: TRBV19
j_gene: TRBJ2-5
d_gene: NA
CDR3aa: CASSIDHTGKGETQYF
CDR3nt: TGTGCCAGTAGTATAGATCATACAGGGAAGGGCGAGACCCAGTACTTC

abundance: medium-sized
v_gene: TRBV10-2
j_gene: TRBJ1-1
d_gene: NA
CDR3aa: CASWERTQNTEAFF
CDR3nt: TGCGCCAGCTGGGAGCGCACCCAGAACACTGAAGCTTTCTTT

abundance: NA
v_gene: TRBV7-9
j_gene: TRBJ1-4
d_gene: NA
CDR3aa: CASSLGQTYNEKLFF
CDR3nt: TGTGCCAGCAGCTTAGGGCAGACTTATAATGAAAAACTGTTTTTT

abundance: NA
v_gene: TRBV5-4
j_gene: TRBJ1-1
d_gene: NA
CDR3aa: CASSLVIANTEAFF
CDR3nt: TGTGCCAGCAGCTTGGTGATTGCGAACACTGAAGCTTTCTTT

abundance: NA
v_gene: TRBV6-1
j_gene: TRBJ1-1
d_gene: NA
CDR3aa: CATKKGEGRTEAFF
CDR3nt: TGTGCCACAAAAAAAGGGGAAGGGAGAACTGAAGCTTTCTTT

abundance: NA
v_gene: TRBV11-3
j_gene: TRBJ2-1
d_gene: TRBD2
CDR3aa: CASSSGSIAGGRYNEQFF
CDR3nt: TGTGCCAGCAGCTCGGGATCCATAGCGGGAGGGCGCTACAATGAGCAGTTCTTC

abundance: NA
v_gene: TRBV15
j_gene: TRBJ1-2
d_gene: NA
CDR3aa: CATSFGGYGYTF
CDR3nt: TGTGCCACCAGCTTCGGGGGCTATGGCTACACCTTC

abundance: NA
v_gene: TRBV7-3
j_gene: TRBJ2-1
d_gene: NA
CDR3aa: CASSRTTGNQEQFF
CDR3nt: TGTGCCAGCAGCCGAACAACAGGGAACCAAGAGCAGTTCTTC

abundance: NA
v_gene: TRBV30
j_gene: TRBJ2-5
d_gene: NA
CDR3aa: CAWSSRGQETQYF
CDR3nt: TGTGCCTGGAGTTCCCGGGGCCAAGAGACCCAGTACTTC

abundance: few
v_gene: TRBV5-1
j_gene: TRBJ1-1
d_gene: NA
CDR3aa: CASSLNGYTEAFF
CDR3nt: TGCGCCAGCAGCTTGAATGGTTACACTGAAGCTTTCTTT

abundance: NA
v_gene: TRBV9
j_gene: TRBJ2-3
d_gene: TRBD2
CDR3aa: CASSVLAGGRTDTQYF
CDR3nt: TGTGCCAGCAGCGTTTTGGCGGGAGGGCGCACAGATACGCAGTATTTT

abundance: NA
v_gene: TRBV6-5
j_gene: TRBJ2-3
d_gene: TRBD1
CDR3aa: CASGDSHTDTQYF
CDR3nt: TGTGCCAGCGGGGACAGTCACACAGATACGCAGTATTTT

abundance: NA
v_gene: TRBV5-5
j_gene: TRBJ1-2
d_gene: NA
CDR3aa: CASSSGREHYGYTF
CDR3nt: TGTGCCAGCAGCTCTGGCAGGGAGCACTATGGCTACACCTTC

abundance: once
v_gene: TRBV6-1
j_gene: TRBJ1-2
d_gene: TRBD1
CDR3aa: CASRDRGDYGYTF
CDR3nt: TGTGCCAGCAGGGACAGGGGGGACTATGGCTACACCTTC

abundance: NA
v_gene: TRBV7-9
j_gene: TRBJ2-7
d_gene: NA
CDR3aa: CASSSTGGSSYEQYF
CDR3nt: TGTGCCAGCAGCTCGACGGGGGGCTCATCCTACGAGCAGTACTTC

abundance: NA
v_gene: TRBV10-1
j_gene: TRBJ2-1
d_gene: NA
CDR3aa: CAGSDPGASGNNEQFF
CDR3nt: TGCGCCGGCAGTGACCCGGGGGCTAGCGGAAACAATGAGCAGTTCTTC

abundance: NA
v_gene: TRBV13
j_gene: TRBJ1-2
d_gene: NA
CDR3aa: CASSQNRGTKDYTF
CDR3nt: TGTGCCAGCAGCCAAAACCGAGGGACGAAGGACTACACCTTC

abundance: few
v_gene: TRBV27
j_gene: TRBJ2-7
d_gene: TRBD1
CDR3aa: CASSLSGGKKEQYF
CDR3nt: TGTGCCAGCAGTTTATCAGGGGGCAAAAAGGAGCAGTACTTC

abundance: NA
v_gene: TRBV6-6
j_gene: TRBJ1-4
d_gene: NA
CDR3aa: CASSYSPTTNEKLFF
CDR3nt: TGTGCCAGCAGTTACAGCCCCACAACTAATGAAAAACTGTTTTTT

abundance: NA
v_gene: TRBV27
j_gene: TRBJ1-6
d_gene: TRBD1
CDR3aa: CASSLEGTVNSPLHF
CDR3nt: TGTGCCAGCAGTTTAGAGGGGACAGTGAATTCACCCCTCCACTTT

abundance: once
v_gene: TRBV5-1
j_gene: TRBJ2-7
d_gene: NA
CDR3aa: CASSGQHTYEQYF
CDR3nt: TGCGCCAGCAGCGGACAGCACACCTACGAGCAGTACTTC

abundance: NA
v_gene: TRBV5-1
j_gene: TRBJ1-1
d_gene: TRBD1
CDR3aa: CASSVDRGNTEAFF
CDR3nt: TGCGCCAGCAGCGTGGACAGGGGGAACACTGAAGCTTTCTTT

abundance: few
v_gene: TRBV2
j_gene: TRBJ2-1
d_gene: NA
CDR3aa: CASSESGERQFF
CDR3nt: TGTGCCAGCTCCGAGTCCGGGGAGCGGCAGTTCTTC

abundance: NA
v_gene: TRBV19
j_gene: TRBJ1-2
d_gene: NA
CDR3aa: CASTPLLEGGGYTF
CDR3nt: TGTGCCAGTACCCCCCTGTTGGAAGGCGGTGGCTACACCTTC

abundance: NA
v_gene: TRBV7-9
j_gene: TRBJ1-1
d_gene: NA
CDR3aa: CASSPSGPGDTEAFF
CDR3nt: TGTGCCAGCAGCCCCTCGGGACCCGGGGACACTGAAGCTTTCTTT

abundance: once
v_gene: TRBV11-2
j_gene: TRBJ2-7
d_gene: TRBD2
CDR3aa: CASSLAIGGTYEQYF
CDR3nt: TGTGCCAGCAGCTTAGCTATCGGGGGGACCTACGAGCAGTACTTC

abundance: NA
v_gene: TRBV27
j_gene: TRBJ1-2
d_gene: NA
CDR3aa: CASSAPQSRGYTF
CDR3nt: TGTGCCAGCAGCGCCCCCCAATCCCGAGGCTACACCTTC

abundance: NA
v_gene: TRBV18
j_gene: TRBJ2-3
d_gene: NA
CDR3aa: CASSPRRRLSRTDTQYF
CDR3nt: TGTGCCAGCTCACCCAGGAGGCGTCTTTCCCGCACAGATACGCAGTATTTT

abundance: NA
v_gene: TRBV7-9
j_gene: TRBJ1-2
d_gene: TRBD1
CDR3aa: CASSGGLSGYTF
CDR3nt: TGTGCCAGCTCAGGGGGTCTAAGTGGCTACACCTTC

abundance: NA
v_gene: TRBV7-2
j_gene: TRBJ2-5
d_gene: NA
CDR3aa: CASTPPGGSQETQYF
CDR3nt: TGTGCCAGCACACCCCCCGGGGGTTCTCAAGAGACCCAGTACTTC

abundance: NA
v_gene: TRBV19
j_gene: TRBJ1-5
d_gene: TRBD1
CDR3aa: CASSDQGANKPQHF
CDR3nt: TGTGCCAGTAGTGATCAGGGGGCAAACAAGCCCCAGCATTTT

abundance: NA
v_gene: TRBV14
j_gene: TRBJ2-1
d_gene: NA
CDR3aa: CASSQANWPYNEQFF
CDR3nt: TGTGCCAGCAGCCAAGCGAATTGGCCCTACAATGAGCAGTTCTTC

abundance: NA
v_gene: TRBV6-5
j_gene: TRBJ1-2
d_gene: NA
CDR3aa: CASSYSSLGQDGYTF
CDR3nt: TGTGCCAGCAGTTACTCATCTCTCGGGCAGGATGGCTACACCTTC

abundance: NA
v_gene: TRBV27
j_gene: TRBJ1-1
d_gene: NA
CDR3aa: CASSLGGGTEAFF
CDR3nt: TGTGCCAGCAGTTTAGGGGGAGGCACTGAAGCTTTCTTT

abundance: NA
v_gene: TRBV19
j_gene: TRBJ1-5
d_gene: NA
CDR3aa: CASTGLGGNQPQHF
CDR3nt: TGTGCCAGTACCGGGCTAGGAGGGAATCAGCCCCAGCATTTT

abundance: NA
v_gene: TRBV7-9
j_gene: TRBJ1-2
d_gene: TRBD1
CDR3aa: CASSSTGGYGYTF
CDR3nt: TGTGCCAGCAGCTCAACAGGGGGCTATGGCTACACCTTC

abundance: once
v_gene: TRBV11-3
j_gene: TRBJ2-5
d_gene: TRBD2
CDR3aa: CASSLGGSSGRYETQYF
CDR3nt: TGTGCCAGCAGCTTAGGGGGGTCTAGCGGGAGGTATGAGACCCAGTACTTC

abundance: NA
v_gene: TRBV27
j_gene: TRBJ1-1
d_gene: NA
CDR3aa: CASSFSTRGNTEAFF
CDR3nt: TGTGCCAGCAGTTTTTCCACCAGAGGGAACACTGAAGCTTTCTTT

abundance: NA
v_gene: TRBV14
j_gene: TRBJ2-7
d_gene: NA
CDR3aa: CASGVGYEQYF
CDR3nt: TGTGCCTCCGGGGTGGGATACGAGCAGTACTTC

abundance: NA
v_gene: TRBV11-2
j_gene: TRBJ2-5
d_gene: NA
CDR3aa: CASSLARGVKTQYF
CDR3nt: TGTGCCAGCAGCTTAGCCAGGGGAGTAAAGACCCAGTACTTC

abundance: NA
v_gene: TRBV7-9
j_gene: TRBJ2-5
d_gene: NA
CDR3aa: CASRLVGGETQYF
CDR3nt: TGTGCCAGCAGACTAGTAGGGGGGGAGACCCAGTACTTC

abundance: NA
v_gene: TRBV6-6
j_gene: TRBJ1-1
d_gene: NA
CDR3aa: CASVQGLTGTEAFF
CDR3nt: TGTGCCAGCGTCCAGGGCCTCACTGGGACTGAAGCTTTCTTT

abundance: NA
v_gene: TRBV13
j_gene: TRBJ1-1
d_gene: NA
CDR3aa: CASSPPLPVEAFF
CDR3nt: TGTGCCAGCAGCCCCCCGCTTCCGGTAGAAGCTTTCTTT

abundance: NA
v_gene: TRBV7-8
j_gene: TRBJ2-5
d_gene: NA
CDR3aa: CASSADRREETQYF
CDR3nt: TGTGCCAGCAGCGCGGACCGGAGGGAAGAGACCCAGTACTTC

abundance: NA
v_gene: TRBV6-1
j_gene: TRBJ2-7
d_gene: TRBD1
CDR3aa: CASSEFAAPGQGEQYF
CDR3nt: TGTGCCAGCAGTGAATTTGCGGCACCGGGACAGGGCGAGCAGTACTTC

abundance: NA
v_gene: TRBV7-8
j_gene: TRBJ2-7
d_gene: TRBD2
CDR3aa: CASSKGLADYEQYF
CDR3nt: TGTGCCAGCTCAAAAGGACTAGCGGACTACGAGCAGTACTTC

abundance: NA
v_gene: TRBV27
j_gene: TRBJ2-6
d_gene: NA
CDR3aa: CASSPRESGANVLTF
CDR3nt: TGTGCCAGCAGCCCACGGGAGTCTGGGGCCAACGTCCTGACTTTC

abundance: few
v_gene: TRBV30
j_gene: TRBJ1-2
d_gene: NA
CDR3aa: CAGGKGRVNGYTF
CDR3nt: TGTGCCGGGGGTAAGGGGAGAGTAAATGGCTACACCTTC

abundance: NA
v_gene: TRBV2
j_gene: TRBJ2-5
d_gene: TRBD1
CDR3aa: CASKGRQGQETQYF
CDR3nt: TGTGCCAGCAAAGGGAGACAGGGCCAAGAGACCCAGTACTTC

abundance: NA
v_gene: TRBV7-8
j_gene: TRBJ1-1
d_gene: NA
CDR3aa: CASSLGDERTAFF
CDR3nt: TGTGCCAGCAGCTTAGGAGATGAGAGGACGGCTTTCTTT

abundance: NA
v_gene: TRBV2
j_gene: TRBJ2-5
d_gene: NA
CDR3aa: CASSELRLDERETQYF
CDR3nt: TGTGCCAGCAGTGAATTACGACTTGACGAGAGGGAGACCCAGTACTTC

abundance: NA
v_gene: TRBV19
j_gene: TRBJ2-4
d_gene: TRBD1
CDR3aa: CATSPYRDRKNIQYF
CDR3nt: TGTGCCACCTCCCCATACCGGGACAGGAAAAACATTCAGTACTTC

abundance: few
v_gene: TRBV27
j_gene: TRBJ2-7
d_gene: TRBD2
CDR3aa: CASSFGGRASYEQYF
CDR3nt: TGTGCCAGCAGTTTTGGCGGGAGGGCCTCCTACGAGCAGTACTTC

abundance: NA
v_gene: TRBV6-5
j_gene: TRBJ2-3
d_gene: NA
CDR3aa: CASSSQGTDTQYF
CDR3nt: TGTGCCAGCAGTTCACAGGGTACAGATACGCAGTATTTT